This T cell receptor beta chain came from a study of T cell repertoires in cytomegalovirus infection. Study in general: Both a matching HLA type and CMV infection were indicated by public TCR beta signatures. General study findings and limits: HLA-C-restricted, CMV-specific TCR beta clonotypes were dominant ex vivo. Totalled public TCR beta family frequency picked out people who carried CMV plus the relevant HLA.

This CDR3 spans 13 amino acids. The germline CDR1 and CDR2 sequences are SEHNR and FQNEAQ (reference sequence). Of note for this clonotype: Its antigen is unknown. At one boundary the junction diverges from the germline segment, which might be a read error.

Each CDR3 protein gets one entry after TCRdb re-called the reads with MiXCR. Of a few hundred thousand distinct CDR3 sequences in the sample, less than 25% are singletons; the top ten hold approximately 19%. The TCR comes from a human donor in good health (CMV status not recorded). Some clones in this sample may be carry-over from other donors' samples. The sequencing used cultured PBMCs, collected from culture after CMV antigen stimulation. This chain links TRBV7-9 with TRBJ1-2; perhaps TRBD1 as D (5 bases). The CDR3 nucleotides read TGTGTCAGCACCCCCAGGGAAACCGGTGGCTACACCTTC. Translating it yields CVSTPRETGGYTF.